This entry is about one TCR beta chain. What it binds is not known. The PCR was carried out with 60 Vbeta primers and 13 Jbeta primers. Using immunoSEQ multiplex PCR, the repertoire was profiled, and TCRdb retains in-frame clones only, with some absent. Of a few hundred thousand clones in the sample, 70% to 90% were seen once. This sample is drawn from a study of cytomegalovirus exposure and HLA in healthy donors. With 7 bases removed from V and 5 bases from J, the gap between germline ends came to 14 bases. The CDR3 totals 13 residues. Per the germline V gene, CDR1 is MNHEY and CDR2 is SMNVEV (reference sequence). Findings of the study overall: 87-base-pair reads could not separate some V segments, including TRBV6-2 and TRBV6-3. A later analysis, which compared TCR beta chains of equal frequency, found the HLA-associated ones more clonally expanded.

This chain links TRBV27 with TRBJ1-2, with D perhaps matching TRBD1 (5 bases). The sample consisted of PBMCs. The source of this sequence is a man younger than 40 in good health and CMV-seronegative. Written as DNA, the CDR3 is TGTGCCAGCACCAACCTTAGGGGTTATGGCTACACCTTC. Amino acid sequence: CASTNLRGYGYTF.